Sequencing of this T cell receptor (beta chain) was carried out in a study of identical twins. The study, taken as a whole, reports: Beta out-of-frame sequences displayed a weaker excess of sharing between twins.

The CDR3 consists of 16 residues. V gave up 3 bases and J gave up 5 bases; unmatched junction bases: 6. Per the germline V gene, CDR1 is SGHKS and CDR2 is YYEKEE (reference sequence). In the case of this clonotype: The antigen is unknown.

MiXCR, applied by TCRdb to the 5' RACE reads, yields one record per CDR3 protein. The data hold some 1,700,000 distinct CDR3 sequences, with around a third observed a single time. The V and J genes are TRBV5-5 and TRBJ1-4; 11 bases match TRBD1. Material: cord blood. The source is a newborn girl in good health. DNA of the CDR3: TGTGCCAGCAGCTCATACCGGGACAGGGGGAATGAAAAACTGTTTTTT. It is translated as CASSSYRDRGNEKLFF.